The next 9 T cell receptor beta chains were all read from a single sample in a study of CD8 T cells in ankylosing spondylitis (dated by TCRdb to about 2017). For these TCRs, the target antigens are not known. What the study reported, not specific to this receptor: Blood from ankylosing spondylitis patients appeared to be characterized by a TCR beta motif composed of eight highly homologous amino acid variants.

Library creation used 5' RACE. Sequencing relied on an Illumina HiSeq 2500. The public reads were reprocessed in TCRdb via fastp at Q25 and MiXCR, keeping in-frame beta chains. Duplicate CDR3 protein sequences are folded into a single record with the most common DNA and genes. In all, the sample holds approximately 550,000 distinct CDR3 sequences, and roughly 12% of those were seen once. The leading ten clones occupy 6.8% of the sample. The material sequenced was blood, either unsorted or a sorted T cell fraction (not recorded which). All receptors derive from a male donor with ankylosing spondylitis.

This clonotype was seen only a few times. The rearrangement joins TRBV6-1 to TRBJ2-2; the match to TRBD2 covers 9 bases. The CDR3 sequence is 16 residues long. Germline V lookup: CDR1 MNHNS, CDR2 SASEGT. The ends lost 2 bases at V and 4 bases at J; junction bases unmatched: 5. DNA of the CDR3: TGTGCCAGCAGTGAATTAGCGGGAGTGAGCACCGGGGAGCTGTTTTTT. It yields the protein CASSELAGVSTGELFF.

This clonotype was recorded many times. The gene calls are TRBV29-1 and TRBJ2-1; TRBD2 is a possible D gene (6 bases). Germline V gives CDR1 SQVTM, CDR2 ANQGSEA. The CDR3 contains 14 residues. V was pared by 4 bases and J by 0 bases, with 10 bases between. The chain's CDR3 is CSVVRGYSYNEQFF. In nucleotides, the CDR3 is TGCAGCGTTGTCCGGGGGTACTCCTACAATGAGCAGTTCTTC.

The chain recombines TRBV3-1 with TRBJ1-2; a weak D match, TRBD1 (5 bases). V dropped 3 bases and J dropped 7 bases, with 6 bases sitting between them. CDR3 length equals 11 residues. Germline V gives CDR1 LGHDT, CDR2 YNNKEL (reference sequence). The CDR3 DNA reads as TGTGCCAGCAGCCATCAGGGTGGCTACACCTTC. It translates to CASSHQGGYTF.

The genes are TRBV20-1 and TRBJ2-7, with 8 positions matching TRBD2. Germline-derived CDR1 and CDR2 are DFQATT and SNEGSKA (reference sequence). V lost 4 bases to trimming and J lost 2 bases; unmatched junction nucleotides: 4. The CDR3 sequence is 13 residues long. CDR3 protein: CSATTSAAYEQYF. In nucleotides, the CDR3 is TGCAGTGCTACGACTAGCGCGGCCTACGAGCAGTACTTC.

This chain's CDR3 is CASSPSIGTGELFF. The CDR3 DNA reads TGTGCCAGCAGCCCCAGCATAGGCACCGGGGAGCTGTTTTTT. The chain joins TRBV3-1 to TRBJ2-2, with unresolved D. This CDR3 is built from 14 residues. Germline CDR1 is LGHDT and CDR2 is YNNKEL (reference sequence). Trimming took off 4 bases at V and 4 bases at J, with 10 bases between the two ends.

This clonotype was seen many times. The chain is built from TRBV10-2 and TRBJ2-5; D unresolved. The V end was cut by 7 bases, the J end by 7 bases, with 13 bases between. The CDR3 has 12 amino acids. The germline CDR1 and CDR2 sequences are WSHSY and SAAADI. CDR3 bases: TGCGCCAGCAAGGACCTCGGCAGGACCCAGTACTTC. Its translation is CASKDLGRTQYF.

This clonotype was detected many times. The CDR3 DNA reads TGCAGCGTCCCTGGGACAGGGAACACTGAAGCTTTCTTT. As protein: CSVPGTGNTEAFF. The rearrangement uses TRBV29-1 and TRBJ1-1; 8 bases map to TRBD1. This CDR3 contains 13 residues. Per germline, CDR1 SQVTM and CDR2 ANQGSEA. V was clipped by 6 bases and J by 1 base; unmatched bases: 4. The full variable domain, with the rest looked up from reference TRBV29-1 and TRBJ1-1, is SAVISQKPSRDICQRGTSLTIQCQVDSQVTMMFWYRQQPGQSLTLIATANQGSEATYESGFVIDKFPISRPNLTFSTLTVSNMSPEDSSIYLCSVPGTGNTEAFFGQGTRLTVV.

At least ten counts were recorded for this clonotype. The chain uses TRBV4-2 and TRBJ2-1; no definite D call. With 1 base removed from V and 2 bases from J, the gap between germline ends came to 9 bases. The CDR3 runs 15 residues. Germline lookup yields CDR1 LGHNA and CDR2 YNFKEQ. The DNA of the CDR3 is TGTGCCAGCAGCCAAGGTTCGAGCACCTACAATGAGCAGTTCTTC. Translated: CASSQGSSTYNEQFF.

This clonotype has at least ten counts. The chain uses TRBV5-1 and TRBJ1-1; no firm D call. V shed 0 bases and J shed 4 bases, with 13 bases lying between them. This CDR3 region has 15 residues. Germline CDR1 and CDR2: SGHRS and YFSETQ. The CDR3 nucleotides are TGCGCCAGCAGCTTGGGAGACCAGGATGGCACTGAAGCTTTCTTT. Translating it yields CASSLGDQDGTEAFF. Drawing the rest from reference TRBV5-1 and TRBJ1-1, the complete variable domain is KAGVTQTPRYLIKTRGQQVTLSCSPISGHRSVSWYQQTPGQGLQFLFEYFSETQRNKGNFPGRFSGRQFSNSRSEMNVSTLELGDSALYLCASSLGDQDGTEAFFGQGTRLTVV.